Listed here are 8 T cell receptor beta chains from one sample, sequenced in a study of T cells in Graves' hyperthyroidism and ophthalmopathy. RNA transcripts were the template for amplifying TCR beta CDR3 regions. HTBI primers were employed in a first-round RT-PCR of the TCR CDR3. Each CDR3 protein gets one entry after TCRdb re-called the multiplex PCR reads with MiXCR. The sample has approximately 510,000 distinct CDR3 sequences, around 20% seen once; the top ten hold around 27%. Source material: blood. These receptors came from a man between 18 and 29 years old with Graves' hyperthyroidism.

This clonotype was recorded at least ten times. This rearrangement joins TRBV27 to TRBJ1-2; D is perhaps TRBD1 (5 bases). The CDR3 has 15 residues. Trimming removed 5 bases at V and 6 bases at J, with 19 bases between. Germline V lookup: CDR1 MNHEY, CDR2 SMNVEV (reference sequence). The CDR3, as DNA: TGTGCCAGCAGTCCCATGGGCAGGGCCTATAATGGCTACACCTTC. Its translation is CASSPMGRAYNGYTF.

In the case of this clonotype: A much larger clone sits a single nucleotide away, making a read error possible. This sequence joins TRBV2 and TRBJ1-5; D is unresolved. Between the trimmed V and J ends, which lost 3 bases and 7 bases, there was a span of 10 bases. This CDR3 is 13 amino acids long. CDR1 and CDR2 from the germline V gene are SNHLY and FYNNEI. The chain's CDR3 is CASSDPGGQPQHF. DNA of the CDR3: TGTGCCAGCAGTGATCCAGGCGGACAGCCCCAGCATTTT.

In this sample, this clonotype turned up many times. The V and J genes are TRBV11-2 and TRBJ1-1, with D perhaps matching TRBD1 (5 bases). Germline V gene lookup returns CDR1 SGHAT and CDR2 FQNNGV. V was clipped by 5 bases and J by 10 bases, with 20 bases between them. This CDR3 region has 14 residues. In DNA form, the CDR3 reads TGTGCCAGCAGCCGAGCCGACAGCCTCCTGGGAGCTTTCTTT. Its protein is CASSRADSLLGAFF.

This clonotype was counted only a few times. The J gene is TRBJ2-2, the V gene TRBV12-3 or TRBV12-4, with 11 positions matching TRBD2. The V segment lost 6 bases and the J segment 5 bases; nucleotides outside the gene matches: 11. The CDR3 has 17 amino acids. CDR3 amino acids: CASRPGLAARWTGELFF. CDR3 nucleotide sequence: TGTGCCAGCAGACCGGGACTAGCGGCTCGGTGGACCGGGGAGCTGTTTTTT.

Details on this clonotype: A read error may explain this, as a much larger clone is one base away. The CDR3 ends on some other residue instead of the conserved phenylalanine or tryptophan, so this is likely a read error. In DNA form, the CDR3 reads TGTGCCAGCAGTTCACAGCAAAAGTCTCTAGTAGGCTACACCTAC. Its translation: CASSSQQKSLVGYTY. The gene calls are TRBV28 and TRBJ1-2; D gene uncertain. This CDR3 comprises 15 residues. Germline V lookup: CDR1 MDHEN, CDR2 SYDVKM. Trimming took 4 bases from V and 8 from J, leaving 20 bases between them.

This clonotype was recorded many times. DNA for the CDR3: TGTGCCAGCAGAGCCATGGGACTAGCGGGGTCGCTCGGGGAGCTGTTTTTT. It yields the protein CASRAMGLAGSLGELFF. The chain is built from TRBV12-3 or TRBV12-4 and TRBJ2-2; 13 bases match TRBD2. J gave up 7 bases and V 6 bases, and 11 bases lay outside the gene matches. The CDR3 consists of 17 residues.

This clonotype has ten or more counts. The chain has TRBV28 and TRBJ2-6; D is ambiguous. This CDR3 is built from 15 residues. V gave up 4 bases and J gave up 0 bases, with 7 bases separating them. Germline V lookup: CDR1 MDHEN, CDR2 SYDVKM. The CDR3 loop reads CASSSHNSGANVLTF. In nucleotides, the CDR3 is TGTGCCAGCAGTTCTCATAACTCTGGGGCCAACGTCCTGACTTTC.

This clonotype was seen repeatedly, ten times or more. The chain employs TRBV19 and TRBJ1-2; D remains unclear. The V gene lost 6 bases and the J gene lost 4 bases, with 9 bases spanning the gap. This CDR3 region has 12 residues. The V gene's germline CDR1 is LNHDA and CDR2 SQIVND (reference sequence). This CDR3 reads CASRRNIYGYTF. In nucleotides, the CDR3 is TGTGCCAGTAGGAGAAACATCTATGGCTACACCTTC.